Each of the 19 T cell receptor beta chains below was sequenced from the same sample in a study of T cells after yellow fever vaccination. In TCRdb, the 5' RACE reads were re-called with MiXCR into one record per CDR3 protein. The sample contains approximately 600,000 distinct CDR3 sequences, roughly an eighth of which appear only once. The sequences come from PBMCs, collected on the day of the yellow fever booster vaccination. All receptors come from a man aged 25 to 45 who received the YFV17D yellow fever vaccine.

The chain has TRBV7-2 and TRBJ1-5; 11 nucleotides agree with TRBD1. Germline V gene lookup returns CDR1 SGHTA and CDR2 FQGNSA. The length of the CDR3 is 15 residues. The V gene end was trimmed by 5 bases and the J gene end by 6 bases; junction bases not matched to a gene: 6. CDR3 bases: TGTGCCAGCAGCACAGGACAGGGGGCAGGTCAGCCCCAGCATTTT. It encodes CASSTGQGAGQPQHF.

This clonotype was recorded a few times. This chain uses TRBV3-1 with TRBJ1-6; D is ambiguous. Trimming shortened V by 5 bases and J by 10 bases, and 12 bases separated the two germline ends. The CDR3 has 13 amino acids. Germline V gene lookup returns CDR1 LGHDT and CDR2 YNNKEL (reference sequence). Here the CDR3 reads CASSSTPESPLHF. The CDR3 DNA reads TGTGCCAGCAGCTCCACCCCGGAGTCACCCCTCCACTTT.

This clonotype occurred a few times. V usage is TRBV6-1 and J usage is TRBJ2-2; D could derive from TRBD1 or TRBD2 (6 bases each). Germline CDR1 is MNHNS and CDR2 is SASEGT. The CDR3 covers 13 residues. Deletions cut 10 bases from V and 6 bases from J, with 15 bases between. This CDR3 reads CATQPRGPGELFF. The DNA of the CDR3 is TGTGCCACCCAGCCCCGGGGGCCCGGGGAGCTGTTTTTT.

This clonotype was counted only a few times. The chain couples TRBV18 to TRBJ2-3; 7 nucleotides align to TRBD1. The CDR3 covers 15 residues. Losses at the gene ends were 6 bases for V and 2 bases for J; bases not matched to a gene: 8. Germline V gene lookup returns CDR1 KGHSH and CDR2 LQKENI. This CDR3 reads CASSPTGPFTDTQYF. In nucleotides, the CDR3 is TGTGCCAGCTCCCCGACAGGGCCTTTCACAGATACGCAGTATTTT. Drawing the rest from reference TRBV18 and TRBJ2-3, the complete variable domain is NAGVMQNPRHLVRRRGQEARLRCSPMKGHSHVYWYRQLPEEGLKFMVYLQKENIIDESGMPKERFSAEFPKEGPSILRIQQVVRGDSAAYFCASSPTGPFTDTQYFGPGTRLTVL.

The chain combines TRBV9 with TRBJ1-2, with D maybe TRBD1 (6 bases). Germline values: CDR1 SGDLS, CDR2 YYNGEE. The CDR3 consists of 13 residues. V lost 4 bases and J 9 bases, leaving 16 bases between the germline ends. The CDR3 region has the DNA TGTGCCAGCAGCCCTGGACAGACAAGTAGCTACACCTTC. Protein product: CASSPGQTSSYTF. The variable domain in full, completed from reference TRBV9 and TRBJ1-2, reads DSGVTQTPKHLITATGQRVTLRCSPRSGDLSVYWYQQSLDQGLQFLIQYYNGEERAKGNILERFSAQQFPDLHSELNLSSLELGDSALYFCASSPGQTSSYTFGSGTRLTVV.

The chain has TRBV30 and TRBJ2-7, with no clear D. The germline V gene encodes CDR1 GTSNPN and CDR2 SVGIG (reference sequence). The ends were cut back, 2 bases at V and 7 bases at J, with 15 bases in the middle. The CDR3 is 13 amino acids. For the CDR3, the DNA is TGTGCCTGGAGTTTAACGGAGCTGGGGGAGCAGTACTTC. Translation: CAWSLTELGEQYF. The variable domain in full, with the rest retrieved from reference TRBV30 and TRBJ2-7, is SQTIHQWPATLVQPVGSPLSLECTVEGTSNPNLYWYRQAAGRGLQLLFYSVGIGQISSEVPQNLSASRPQDRQFILSSKKLLLSDSGFYLCAWSLTELGEQYFGPGTRLTVT.

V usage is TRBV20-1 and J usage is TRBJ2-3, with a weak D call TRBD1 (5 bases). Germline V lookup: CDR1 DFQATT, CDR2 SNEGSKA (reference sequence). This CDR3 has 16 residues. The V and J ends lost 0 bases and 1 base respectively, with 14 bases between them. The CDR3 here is CSARDDWGGGTDTQYF. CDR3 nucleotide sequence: TGCAGTGCTAGAGATGATTGGGGCGGCGGCACAGATACGCAGTATTTT.

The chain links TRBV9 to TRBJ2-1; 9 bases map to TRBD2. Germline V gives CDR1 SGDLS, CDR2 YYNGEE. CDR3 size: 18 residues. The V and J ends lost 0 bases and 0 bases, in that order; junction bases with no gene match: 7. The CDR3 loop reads CASSVDRAGGSSYNEQFF. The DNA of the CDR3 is TGTGCCAGCAGCGTAGACCGAGCGGGAGGCAGCTCCTACAATGAGCAGTTCTTC.

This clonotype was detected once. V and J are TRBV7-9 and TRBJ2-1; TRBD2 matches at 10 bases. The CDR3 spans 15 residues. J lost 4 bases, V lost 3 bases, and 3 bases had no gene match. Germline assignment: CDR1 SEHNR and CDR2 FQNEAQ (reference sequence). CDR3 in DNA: TGTGCCAGCAGCTTCGGGACTAGCGAGTACAATGAGCAGTTCTTC. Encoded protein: CASSFGTSEYNEQFF.

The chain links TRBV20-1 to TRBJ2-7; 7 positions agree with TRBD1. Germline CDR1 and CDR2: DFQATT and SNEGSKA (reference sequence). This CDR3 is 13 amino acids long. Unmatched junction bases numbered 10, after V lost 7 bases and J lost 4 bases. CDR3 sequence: CSVHRGRDYEQYF. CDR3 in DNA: TGCAGTGTCCACAGGGGCCGAGATTACGAGCAGTACTTC.

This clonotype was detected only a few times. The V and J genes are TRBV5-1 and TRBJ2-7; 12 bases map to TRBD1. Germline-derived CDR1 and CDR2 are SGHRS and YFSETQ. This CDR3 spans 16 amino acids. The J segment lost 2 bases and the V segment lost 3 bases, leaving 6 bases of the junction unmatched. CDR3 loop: CASSSSRDRGPYEQYF. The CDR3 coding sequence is TGCGCCAGCAGCTCGTCCCGGGACAGGGGGCCCTACGAGCAGTACTTC.

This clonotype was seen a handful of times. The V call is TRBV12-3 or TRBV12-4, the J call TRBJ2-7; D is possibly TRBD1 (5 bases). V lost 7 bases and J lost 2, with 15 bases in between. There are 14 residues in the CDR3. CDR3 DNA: TGTGCCAGCACCCCTGGGCAGGGTACCTACGAGCAGTACTTC. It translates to CASTPGQGTYEQYF.

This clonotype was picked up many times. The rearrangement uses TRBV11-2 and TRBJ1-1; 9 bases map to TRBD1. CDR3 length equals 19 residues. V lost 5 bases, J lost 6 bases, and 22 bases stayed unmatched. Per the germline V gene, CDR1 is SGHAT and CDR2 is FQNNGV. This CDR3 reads CASSPGTGFSSGLLAEAFF. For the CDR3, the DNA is TGTGCCAGCAGCCCCGGGACAGGGTTTAGTTCTGGCCTCTTAGCTGAAGCTTTCTTT.

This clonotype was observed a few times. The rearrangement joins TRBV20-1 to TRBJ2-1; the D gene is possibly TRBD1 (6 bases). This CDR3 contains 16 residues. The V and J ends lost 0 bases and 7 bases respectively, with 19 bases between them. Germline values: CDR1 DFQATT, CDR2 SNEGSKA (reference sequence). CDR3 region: CSARDFAGVIVNEQFF. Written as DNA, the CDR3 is TGCAGTGCTAGAGATTTCGCAGGGGTGATAGTAAATGAGCAGTTCTTC.

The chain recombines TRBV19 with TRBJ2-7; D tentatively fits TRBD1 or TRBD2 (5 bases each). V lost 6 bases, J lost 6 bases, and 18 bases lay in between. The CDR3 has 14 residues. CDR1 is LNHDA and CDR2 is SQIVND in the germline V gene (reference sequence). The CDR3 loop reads CASSTGTPVLEQYF. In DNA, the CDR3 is TGTGCCAGTAGCACCGGGACGCCGGTTCTCGAGCAGTACTTC.

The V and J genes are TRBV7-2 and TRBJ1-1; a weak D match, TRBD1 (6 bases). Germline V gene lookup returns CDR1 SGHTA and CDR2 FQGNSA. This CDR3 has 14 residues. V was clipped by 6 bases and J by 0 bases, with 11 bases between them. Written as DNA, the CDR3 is TGTGCCAGCAGGGGGGACATCATGAACACTGAAGCTTTCTTT. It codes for CASRGDIMNTEAFF. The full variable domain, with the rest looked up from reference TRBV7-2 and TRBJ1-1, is GAGVSQSPSNKVTEKGKDVELRCDPISGHTALYWYRQSLGQGLEFLIYFQGNSAPDKSGLPSDRFSAERTGGSVSTLTIQRTQQEDSAVYLCASRGDIMNTEAFFGQGTRLTVV.

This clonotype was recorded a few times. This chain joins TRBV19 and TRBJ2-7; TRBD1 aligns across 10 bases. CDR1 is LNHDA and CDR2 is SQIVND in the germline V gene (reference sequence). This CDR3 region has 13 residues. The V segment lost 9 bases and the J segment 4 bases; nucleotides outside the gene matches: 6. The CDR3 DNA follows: TGTGCCAGATATGGGACAGGGGAGTACGAGCAGTACTTC. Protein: CARYGTGEYEQYF.

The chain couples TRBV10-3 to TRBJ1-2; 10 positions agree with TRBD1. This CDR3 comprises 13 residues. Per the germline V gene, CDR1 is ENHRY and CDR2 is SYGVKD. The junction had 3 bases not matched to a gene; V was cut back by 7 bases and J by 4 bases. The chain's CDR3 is CAITTGGIYGYTF. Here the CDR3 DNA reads TGTGCCATCACGACAGGGGGCATCTATGGCTACACCTTC.

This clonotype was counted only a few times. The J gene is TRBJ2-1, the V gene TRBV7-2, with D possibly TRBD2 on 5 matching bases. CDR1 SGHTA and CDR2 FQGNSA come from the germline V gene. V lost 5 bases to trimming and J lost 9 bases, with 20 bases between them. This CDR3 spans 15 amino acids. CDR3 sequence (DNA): TGTGCCAGCAGCCCGGGGAGTACAGTATTTGCTGAGCAGTTCTTC. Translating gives CASSPGSTVFAEQFF.